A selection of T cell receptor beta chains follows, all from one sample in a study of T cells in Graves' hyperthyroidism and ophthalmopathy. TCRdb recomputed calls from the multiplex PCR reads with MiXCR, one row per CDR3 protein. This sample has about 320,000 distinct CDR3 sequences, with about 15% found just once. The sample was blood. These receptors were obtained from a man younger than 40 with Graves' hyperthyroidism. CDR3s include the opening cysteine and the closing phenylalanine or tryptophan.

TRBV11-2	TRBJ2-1	CASSIGTGSYEQFF
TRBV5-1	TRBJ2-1	CASSLEPGGRGINEQFF
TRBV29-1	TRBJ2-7	CSVVKTGVYEQYF
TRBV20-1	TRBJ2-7	CSASGVAGGKSYEQYF
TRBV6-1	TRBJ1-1	CASSSPERGGTEAFF
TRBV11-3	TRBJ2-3	CASSWPGADTQYF
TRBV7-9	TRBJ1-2	CASRVGGGDGYTF
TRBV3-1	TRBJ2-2	CASSPAWDQSTNTGELFF
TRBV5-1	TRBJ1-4	CASSTGTAEKLFF
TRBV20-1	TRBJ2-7	CSAPGTGLGSYEQYF
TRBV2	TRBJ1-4	CASAGTANEKLFF
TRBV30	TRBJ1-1	CAWNEGGPEAFF
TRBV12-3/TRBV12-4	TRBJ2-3	CASSWTGGTDTQYF
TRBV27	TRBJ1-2	CATTGGYGYTF
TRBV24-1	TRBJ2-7	CATRGDRGYEQYF
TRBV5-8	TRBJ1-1	CASSLIPGGRTEAFF
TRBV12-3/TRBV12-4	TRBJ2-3	CASSLGLSGRAQFADTQYF
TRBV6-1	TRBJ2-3	CASSDRVTDTQYF
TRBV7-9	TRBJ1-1	CASSDGLFTEAFF
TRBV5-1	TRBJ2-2	CASSLDGPPNTGELFF
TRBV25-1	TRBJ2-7	CASSETHEQYF
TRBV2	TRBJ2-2	CASSPFSGEGTGELFF
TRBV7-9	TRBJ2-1	CALTLAGRDNEQFF
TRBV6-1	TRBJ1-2	CASSLQQSRLFNYGYTF
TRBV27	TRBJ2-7	CASSSPGQGFREQYF
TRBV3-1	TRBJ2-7	CASSQFRGYEQYF
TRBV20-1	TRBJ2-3	CSATTGVGRPDTQYF
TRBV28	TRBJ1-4	CASSLQGMGEYTNEKLFF
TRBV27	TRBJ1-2	CASSLVAGGYGYTF
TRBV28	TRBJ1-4	CASREQGREKLFF
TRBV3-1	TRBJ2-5	CASSQAEDQLGSQYF
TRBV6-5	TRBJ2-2	CASSYSSTGELFF
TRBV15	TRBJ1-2	CATSRDILQGRGYTF
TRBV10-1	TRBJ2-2	CASPPDSLRPGELFF
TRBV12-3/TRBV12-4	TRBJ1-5	CASNLGDSDNQPQHF
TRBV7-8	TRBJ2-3	CASSLHLSPNLPPGSQYF
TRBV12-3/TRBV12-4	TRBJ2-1	CASSTGLAGGWDNEQFF
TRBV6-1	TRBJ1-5	CASNRDRTNQPQHF
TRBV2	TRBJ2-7	CASNVGGNLIEQYF
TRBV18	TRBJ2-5	CASSPPAEHGEETQYF
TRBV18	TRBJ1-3	CASSPRPAPGNTIYF
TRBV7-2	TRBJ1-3	CASSHQTGAGNTIYF
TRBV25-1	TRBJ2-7	CASSEVGRYEQYF
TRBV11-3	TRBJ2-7	CASSFRRRLAAPYEQYF